Listed here are 28 T cell receptor beta chains from one sample, sequenced in a study of early T cells in non-severe SARS-CoV-2 infection (dated by TCRdb to about 2021). The library came from 5' RACE. Sequencing took place on a NextSeq 500. TCRdb handled the public reads itself, with Q25 trimming in fastp and clone calling in MiXCR, and kept productive beta chains. Entries that share a CDR3 protein sequence are merged under the most common genes and DNA. This sample gives over 60,000 distinct CDR3 sequences in total; around 13% of them show up just once. Of the sample, 4% to 5% falls within the top ten clones. The specimen sequenced was whole blood. These receptors originate from an adult who was a healthcare worker with PCR-confirmed SARS-CoV-2 infection or an uninfected control (not recorded which).

This clonotype was counted a few times. The gene calls are TRBV6-2 or TRBV6-3 and TRBJ2-3, with D possibly TRBD1 on 5 matching bases. The ends were cut back, 6 bases at V and 4 bases at J, with 8 bases in the middle. CDR3 length: 12 residues. Germline assignment: CDR1 MNHEY and CDR2 SVGEGT. The CDR3 spells CASSLRADTQYF. The CDR3 nucleotides read TGTGCCAGCAGCCTCAGGGCAGATACGCAGTATTTT.

V is TRBV9 and J is TRBJ2-5, with 9 positions matching TRBD2. The length of the CDR3 is 17 residues. V lost 10 bases to trimming and J lost 2 bases; unmatched junction nucleotides: 18. Germline V gives CDR1 SGDLS, CDR2 YYNGEE. The CDR3 is CARHFSLAGYPQETQYF. The DNA for the CDR3 is TGTGCCCGACACTTTTCCCTAGCGGGGTACCCTCAAGAGACCCAGTACTTC.

The V gene is TRBV12-3 or TRBV12-4, the J gene TRBJ1-1; D remains unclear. This CDR3 is 13 amino acids long. The V and J ends lost 6 bases and 6 bases respectively, with 14 bases between them. In DNA, the CDR3 is TGTGCCAGCAGCCCCCCGGCTGCAGCTGAAGCTTTCTTT. Its translation is CASSPPAAAEAFF.

This clonotype has a count of ten or more. The rearrangement uses TRBV3-1 and TRBJ1-2, with TRBD1 as a possible D gene (5 bases). The CDR3 extends over 14 amino acids. Germline lookup yields CDR1 LGHDT and CDR2 YNNKEL (reference sequence). The germline V and J ends were trimmed by 2 bases and 6 bases, with 13 bases remaining between them. The CDR3 loop is CASSQRPARDGYTF. The CDR3, as DNA: TGTGCCAGCAGCCAAAGGCCGGCCAGGGATGGCTACACCTTC.

This CDR3 is CASSLRTGDTEAFF. CDR3 bases: TGTGCCAGCAGCTTAAGGACAGGGGACACTGAAGCTTTCTTT. The chain carries TRBV7-9 and TRBJ1-1; 9 nucleotides agree with TRBD1. V lost 2 bases, J lost 3 bases, and 1 base stayed unmatched. The germline V gene encodes CDR1 SEHNR and CDR2 FQNEAQ (reference sequence). This CDR3 contains 14 residues.

V is TRBV12-3 or TRBV12-4 and J is TRBJ2-7, with 13 bases aligning to TRBD2. The length of the CDR3 is 16 residues. J lost 3 bases, V lost 1 base, and 3 bases had no gene match. The CDR3 loop is CASSLGTSGGFYEQYF. The CDR3 DNA follows: TGTGCCAGCAGTTTAGGGACTAGCGGGGGCTTCTACGAGCAGTACTTC.

This chain links TRBV5-4 with TRBJ2-3; TRBD1 matches 7 bases. Trimming took 5 bases from V and 0 from J; bases not matched to a gene: 3. CDR1 and CDR2 (germline): SGHNT, YYREEE (reference sequence). This CDR3 is 14 amino acids long. CDR3 sequence reads: CASRGTVSTDTQYF. The CDR3 nucleotides read TGTGCCAGCAGGGGGACAGTGAGCACAGATACGCAGTATTTT.

This chain joins TRBV6-5 and TRBJ2-7; D is perhaps TRBD1 (5 bases). This CDR3 is built from 15 residues. V lost 2 bases to trimming and J lost 2 bases, with 13 bases between them. The germline V gene encodes CDR1 MNHEY and CDR2 SVGAGI. CDR3 coding DNA: TGTGCCAGCAGTTACAAAGACAGCCCGGCCTACGAGCAGTACTTC. Amino acid sequence: CASSYKDSPAYEQYF.

The table lists this clonotype with many counts. V gene TRBV5-1 combines with J gene TRBJ1-6; unclear D gene. CDR1 and CDR2 from the germline V gene are SGHRS and YFSETQ. The length of the CDR3 is 14 residues. V lost 4 bases to trimming and J lost 7 bases, with 12 bases between them. CDR3 DNA: TGCGCCAGCAGCGGAGGGAACGAGAATTCACCCCTCCACTTT. Its protein product is CASSGGNENSPLHF. The entire variable domain, with the rest obtained from reference TRBV5-1 and TRBJ1-6, is as follows: KAGVTQTPRYLIKTRGQQVTLSCSPISGHRSVSWYQQTPGQGLQFLFEYFSETQRNKGNFPGRFSGRQFSNSRSEMNVSTLELGDSALYLCASSGGNENSPLHFGNGTRLTVT.

J is TRBJ2-3 and V is TRBV10-3, with no clear D. CDR3 length: 12 amino acids. Between the trimmed V and J ends, which lost 6 bases and 4 bases, there was a span of 8 bases. CDR1 ENHRY and CDR2 SYGVKD come from the germline V gene. DNA for the CDR3: TGTGCCATCAGCCTTTCTGCAGATACGCAGTATTTT. Its translation: CAISLSADTQYF.

In this sample, this clonotype turned up a few times. This chain uses TRBV6-6 with TRBJ1-2; D is unclear. This CDR3 has 14 residues. Deletions cut 6 bases from V and 1 base from J, with 12 bases between. CDR1 and CDR2 from the germline V gene are MNHNY and SVGAGI (reference sequence). The CDR3 sequence is CASSLFWGNYGYTF. The CDR3 DNA is TGTGCCAGCAGCCTCTTCTGGGGTAACTATGGCTACACCTTC.

This clonotype was counted at least ten times. The rearrangement uses TRBV5-1 and TRBJ2-3; tentative D call: TRBD1 (6 bases). V lost 1 base to trimming and J lost 5 bases, with 8 bases between them. The CDR3 has 13 residues. Per germline, CDR1 SGHRS and CDR2 YFSETQ. This chain's CDR3 is CASSLSGEDTQYF. The CDR3 DNA reads as TGCGCCAGCAGCTTGTCAGGGGAAGATACGCAGTATTTT.

CDR3 bases: TGTGCCAGCAGCTTGGGCCTACAGGGAGTAGGCGCTGAAGCTTTCTTT. It codes for CASSLGLQGVGAEAFF. The chain couples TRBV5-4 to TRBJ1-1, with a weak D call TRBD1 (6 bases). The V gene lost 0 bases and the J gene lost 6 bases, with 18 bases spanning the gap. The CDR3 loop spans 16 amino acids. The germline gives CDR1 SGHNT, CDR2 YYREEE (reference sequence).

V gene TRBV5-5 combines with J gene TRBJ2-7; no firm D call. CDR1 and CDR2 from the germline V gene are SGHKS and YYEKEE (reference sequence). Trimming shortened V by 4 bases and J by 2 bases, and 13 bases separated the two germline ends. The CDR3 runs to 14 residues. CDR3 sequence: CASSPQAGPYEQYF. As DNA, the CDR3 is TGTGCCAGCAGCCCCCAGGCAGGCCCCTACGAGCAGTACTTC. The entire variable domain, with the rest obtained from reference TRBV5-5 and TRBJ2-7, is as follows: DAGVTQSPTHLIKTRGQQVTLRCSPISGHKSVSWYQQVLGQGPQFIFQYYEKEERGRGNFPDRFSARQFPNYSSELNVNALLLGDSALYLCASSPQAGPYEQYFGPGTRLTVT.

The chain combines TRBV30 with TRBJ1-3; a possible D gene is TRBD1 (6 bases). The CDR3 has 15 amino acids. CDR1 and CDR2 (germline): GTSNPN, SVGIG (reference sequence). V shed 1 base and J shed 4 bases, with 14 bases lying between them. The CDR3 here is CAWSADQGWGNTIYF. CDR3 nucleotides: TGTGCCTGGAGTGCTGACCAGGGGTGGGGAAACACCATATATTTT.

J is TRBJ2-3 and V is TRBV5-5, with D perhaps matching TRBD2 (6 bases). Germline CDR1 is SGHKS and CDR2 is YYEKEE (reference sequence). The CDR3 has 17 amino acids. Trimming stripped 0 bases from V and 2 bases from J, with 16 bases between. CDR3 residues: CASSLAGVAAITDTQYF. CDR3 nucleotide sequence: TGTGCCAGCAGCTTGGCCGGGGTAGCGGCGATCACAGATACGCAGTATTTT.

V is TRBV6-5 and J is TRBJ2-7; D tentatively fits TRBD1 or TRBD2 (5 bases each). The CDR3 length is 15 residues. In germline, CDR1 is MNHEY, CDR2 SVGAGI. Trimming removed 5 bases from V and 2 bases from J, with 16 bases in between. The CDR3 sequence: CASSRDRVRPYEQYF. The CDR3 coding sequence is TGTGCCAGCAGTCGGGACCGCGTAAGGCCCTACGAGCAGTACTTC.

The chain couples TRBV20-1 to TRBJ2-1, with 10 bases identical to TRBD2. Germline CDR1 and CDR2: DFQATT and SNEGSKA (reference sequence). The CDR3 is 17 residues long. Unmatched junction bases numbered 11, after V lost 0 bases and J lost 6 bases. The CDR3 here is CSARDLASGGPINEQFF. CDR3 nucleotides: TGCAGTGCTAGAGATTTGGCTAGCGGGGGCCCTATCAATGAGCAGTTCTTC.

The chain couples TRBV13 to TRBJ1-5, with D unclear. V lost 3 bases, J lost 5 bases, and 5 bases lay in between. The CDR3 is 12 residues long. Looked up from germline, CDR1 is PRHDT and CDR2 is FYEKMQ (reference sequence). CDR3 in amino acids: CASSFRDQPQHF. The CDR3 DNA sequence: TGTGCCAGCAGCTTCAGAGATCAGCCCCAGCATTTT.

This clonotype was counted at least ten times. The gene calls are TRBV11-2 and TRBJ2-3; D may correspond to TRBD1 or TRBD2 (5 bases each). CDR3 length: 14 residues. Deletions cut 3 bases from V and 2 bases from J, with 9 bases between. From germline, CDR1 is SGHAT and CDR2 FQNNGV. The DNA of the CDR3 is TGTGCCAGCAGCTTGCCTGGGACCACAGATACGCAGTATTTT. Amino acids: CASSLPGTTDTQYF.

The CDR3 nucleotides read TGTGCCAGCACCCCCGGAGTTATAGCCAAAAACATTCAGTACTTC. This sequence encodes CASTPGVIAKNIQYF. V gene TRBV9 combines with J gene TRBJ2-4; unclear D gene. This CDR3 is built from 15 residues. Germline CDR1 SGDLS, CDR2 YYNGEE. Trimming stripped 6 bases from V and 0 bases from J, with 13 bases between.

The rearrangement uses TRBV27 and TRBJ1-6; the D gene is possibly TRBD1 (6 bases). CDR1 and CDR2 (germline): MNHEY, SMNVEV (reference sequence). This CDR3 region has 16 residues. The V gene lost 5 bases and the J gene lost 9 bases, with 20 bases spanning the gap. CDR3 in amino acids: CASSMGAGALSSPLHF. In DNA form, the CDR3 reads TGTGCCAGCAGTATGGGTGCGGGGGCGCTCAGTTCACCCCTCCACTTT.

This clonotype was picked up a small number of times. CDR3 region: CASSFSFREAEAFF. CDR3 in DNA: TGTGCCAGCAGCTTTTCTTTCCGGGAGGCTGAAGCTTTCTTT. This chain joins TRBV11-2 and TRBJ1-1; no reliable D call. Germline V gene data show CDR1 as SGHAT and CDR2 as FQNNGV. V lost 3 bases and J lost 6, with 14 bases in between. There are 14 residues in the CDR3.

The J gene is TRBJ1-5, the V gene TRBV6-4; D gene uncertain. Trimming stripped 3 bases from V and 1 base from J, with 4 bases between. The CDR3 is made up of 13 amino acids. Germline V gene lookup returns CDR1 MRHNA and CDR2 SNTAGT. The CDR3 region has the DNA TGTGCCAGCAGTGAAGGGAGCAATCAGCCCCAGCATTTT. It encodes CASSEGSNQPQHF.

The gene calls are TRBV6-2 or TRBV6-3 and TRBJ2-3; the D is unclear. The CDR3 loop spans 13 amino acids. Trimming removed 10 bases at V and 0 bases at J, with 11 bases between. Germline V gene data show CDR1 as MNHEY and CDR2 as SVGEGT. For the CDR3, the DNA is TGTGCCATCCAGAGACCTAGCACAGATACGCAGTATTTT. It encodes CAIQRPSTDTQYF.

This clonotype appeared a few times. This chain connects TRBV7-2 to TRBJ1-2; D is unclear. Per germline, CDR1 SGHTA and CDR2 FQGNSA. V dropped 1 base and J dropped 7 bases, with 13 bases sitting between them. This CDR3 contains 14 residues. CDR3 nucleotides: TGTGCCAGCAGCTTAGGCCTTCTCTCGATTGGCTACACCTTC. It is translated as CASSLGLLSIGYTF.

The sample holds many counts of this clonotype. This chain connects TRBV11-2 to TRBJ1-3; D is unresolved. V was clipped by 4 bases and J by 2 bases, with 9 bases between them. The V gene's germline CDR1 is SGHAT and CDR2 FQNNGV. The CDR3 has 14 amino acids. The CDR3 is CASSSITTGNTIYF. The CDR3 DNA is TGTGCCAGCAGCTCGATCACAACTGGAAACACCATATATTTT. The entire variable domain, with the rest obtained from reference TRBV11-2 and TRBJ1-3, is as follows: EAGVAQSPRYKIIEKRQSVAFWCNPISGHATLYWYQQILGQGPKLLIQFQNNGVVDDSQLPKDRFSAERLKGVDSTLKIQPAKLEDSAVYLCASSSITTGNTIYFGEGSWLTVV.

This clonotype was detected a few times. This chain connects TRBV19 to TRBJ1-1; no clear D. Trimming stripped 5 bases from V and 0 bases from J, with 13 bases between. Germline loops: CDR1 LNHDA, CDR2 SQIVND (reference sequence). The CDR3 length is 15 residues. The DNA for the CDR3 is TGTGCCAGTAGTGCCCGCCGAGAGATGAACACTGAAGCTTTCTTT. It yields the protein CASSARREMNTEAFF.